The clone carrying this T cell receptor beta chain was seen ten or more times. Its target is not known. The sample comes from a study of CD8+CD57+ T cells in acquired aplastic anemia. Across the study: Average DNA yield from sorted CD4+ and CD8+ cells was approximately 3 ug. General study findings and limits: Researchers report that approximately 28 CD8+ CDR3 sequences appeared in both patients and controls.

Patients sequenced had flow cytometry evidence of CD8+CD57+ cell expansion. A severe acquired aplastic anemia diagnosis applied to all patients. This CDR3 contains 15 residues. V lost 2 bases, J lost 2 bases, and 13 bases lay in between. Germline V gives CDR1 LNHNV, CDR2 YYDKDF (reference sequence). TCR beta VDJ combinations and CDR3 sequences were profiled from genomic DNA. TCRdb recomputed calls from the reads with MiXCR, one row per CDR3 protein. The sample contains 200,000 to 300,000 distinct CDR3 sequences, more than 45% of which appear only once. The chain combines TRBV15 with TRBJ2-7, with D tentatively TRBD2 (5 bases). Input material: sorted CD4+, CD8+, or CD8+CD57+ T cells (not recorded which) from PBMCs. The TCR was taken from a human donor with aplastic anemia. The CDR3 nucleotides read TGTGCCACCAGCAGACGGGGTGCAGGTGCCTACGAGCAGTACTTC. Translated: CATSRRGAGAYEQYF.